Listed here are 18 T cell receptor beta chains from one sample, sequenced in a study of blood T cell repertoires in COVID-19. Method: immunoSEQ multiplex PCR; TCRdb's copy keeps in-frame clones and lacks some. The table records 60,000 to 65,000 clones, more than 65% of them present only once. The sequenced sample was peripheral blood. The receptors here all came from a woman aged 80 or over with active or convalescent COVID-19.

V usage is TRBV7-3 and J usage is TRBJ2-1; tentatively, D is TRBD2 (6 bases). Trimming took off 5 bases at V and 1 base at J, with 12 bases between the two ends. The germline gives CDR1 SGHTA, CDR2 FQGTGA. The CDR3 loop spans 15 amino acids. The CDR3 here is CASSTPGGSYNEQFF. The CDR3, as DNA: TGTGCCAGCAGCACTCCCGGGGGTTCCTACAATGAGCAGTTCTTC. The full variable domain, rest sourced from reference TRBV7-3 and TRBJ2-1, is GAGVSQTPSNKVTEKGKYVELRCDPISGHTALYWYRQSLGQGPEFLIYFQGTGAADDSGLPNDRFFAVRPEGSVSTLKIQRTERGDSAVYLCASSTPGGSYNEQFFGPGTRLTVL.

CDR3: CASSLEAGVKETQYF. The CDR3 nucleotides are TGCGCCAGCAGCTTGGAGGCAGGGGTTAAAGAGACCCAGTACTTC. J is TRBJ2-5 and V is TRBV5-1; tentative D call: TRBD1 (6 bases). The V gene's germline CDR1 is SGHRS and CDR2 YFSETQ. The V and J ends lost 0 bases and 3 bases respectively, with 12 bases between them. The CDR3 length is 15 residues.

The rearrangement links TRBV12-3 or TRBV12-4 to TRBJ1-6; D is unclear. The V end lost 11 bases, the J end lost 4 bases, and 9 bases lay between the germline ends. CDR3 length: 12 amino acids. This CDR3 reads CAGGRYNSPLHF. The CDR3 DNA reads as TGTGCCGGAGGACGGTATAATTCACCCCTCCACTTT.

This chain connects TRBV4-1 to TRBJ1-4; D call uncertain. There are 16 residues in the CDR3. From germline, CDR1 is MGHRA and CDR2 YSYEKL. Trimming removed 4 bases from V and 4 bases from J, with 16 bases in between. The CDR3 DNA reads TGCGCCAGCAGCCCAACCCCCCACAGCCTTAATGAAAAACTGTTTTTT. Protein product: CASSPTPHSLNEKLFF.

The genes are TRBV2 and TRBJ2-1; no clear D gene. The V gene's germline CDR1 is SNHLY and CDR2 FYNNEI. The V end lost 6 bases, the J end lost 5 bases, and 23 bases lay between the germline ends. This CDR3 contains 17 residues. The CDR3 DNA sequence: TGTGCCAGCAGGCCGATAGCCACTATGTCCCACAACAATGAGCAGTTCTTC. It encodes CASRPIATMSHNNEQFF. Variable domain in full (rest from reference TRBV2 and TRBJ2-1): EPEVTQTPSHQVTQMGQEVILRCVPISNHLYFYWYRQILGQKVEFLVSFYNNEISEKSEIFDDQFSVERPDGSNFTLKIRSTKLEDSAMYFCASRPIATMSHNNEQFFGPGTRLTVL.

The rearrangement links TRBV7-8 to TRBJ1-1, with TRBD1 identical over 9 bases. With V trimmed by 3 bases and J by 5 bases, 7 bases remained unmatched. The CDR3 contains 15 residues. Germline CDR1 reads SGHVS; CDR2 reads FQNEAQ. The CDR3 here is CASSFRQGVGTEAFF. CDR3 DNA sequence: TGTGCCAGCAGCTTTCGACAGGGGGTAGGAACTGAAGCTTTCTTT.

The V gene is TRBV6-5, the J gene TRBJ1-1; D is unresolved. Germline V gives CDR1 MNHEY, CDR2 SVGAGI. This CDR3 has 15 amino acids. The V end was cut by 6 bases, the J end by 0 bases, with 14 bases between. The chain's CDR3 is CASSVGSLMNTEAFF. DNA of the CDR3: TGTGCCAGCAGCGTCGGTTCCTTGATGAACACTGAAGCTTTCTTT.

In nucleotides, the CDR3 is TGTGCCAGCGAGCGGGGGCTACAAAAAGGGGATACGCAGTATTTT. Protein: CASERGLQKGDTQYF. The chain combines TRBV9 with TRBJ2-3, with 8 bases fitting TRBD2. Germline CDR1 SGDLS, CDR2 YYNGEE. V trimming: 7 bases; J trimming: 6 bases; junction bases outside the gene matches: 13. The CDR3 runs 15 residues.

The chain employs TRBV6-5 and TRBJ2-1, with D possibly TRBD1 on 6 matching bases. Germline lookup yields CDR1 MNHEY and CDR2 SVGAGI. The CDR3 loop spans 15 amino acids. Trimming left V 5 bases short and J 5 bases short, with 16 bases between. The CDR3 loop reads CASSIQTGLNNEQFF. The DNA of the CDR3 is TGTGCCAGCAGTATACAGACAGGATTAAACAATGAGCAGTTCTTC.

V usage is TRBV5-6 and J usage is TRBJ1-2; D is uncertain. Germline CDR1 SGHDT, CDR2 YYEEEE. Trimming took off 1 base at V and 7 bases at J, with 11 bases between the two ends. The CDR3 runs to 13 residues. The CDR3: CASSLWSGGGYTF. CDR3 sequence (DNA): TGTGCCAGCAGCTTGTGGTCTGGCGGTGGCTACACCTTC.

The rearrangement links TRBV19 to TRBJ2-2; D not resolved. This CDR3 is 14 amino acids long. Per the germline V gene, CDR1 is LNHDA and CDR2 is SQIVND (reference sequence). V was pared by 3 bases and J by 0 bases, with 5 bases between. Here the CDR3 reads CASSMSANTGELFF. CDR3 nucleotide sequence: TGTGCCAGTAGTATGTCCGCGAACACCGGGGAGCTGTTTTTT.

The chain recombines TRBV18 with TRBJ2-7; a possible D gene is TRBD2 (5 bases). There are 15 residues in the CDR3. Trimming cost V 2 bases and J 3 bases, with 14 bases left between them. The germline gives CDR1 KGHSH, CDR2 LQKENI. CDR3 protein: CASSPGLVGNYEQYF. As DNA, the CDR3 is TGTGCCAGCTCACCAGGACTGGTAGGAAACTACGAGCAGTACTTC.

The V gene is TRBV7-3, the J gene TRBJ1-2; tentatively, D is TRBD1 (5 bases). This CDR3 is 13 amino acids long. Germline CDR1 is SGHTA and CDR2 is FQGTGA. Trimming shortened V by 4 bases and J by 4 bases, and 10 bases separated the two germline ends. As DNA, the CDR3 is TGTGCCAGCAGCTCCGGACAAGGCTATGGCTACACCTTC. Its protein product is CASSSGQGYGYTF.

The chain is built from TRBV6-5 and TRBJ1-5, with TRBD1 matching 8 bases. This CDR3 has 13 amino acids. Germline V gene lookup returns CDR1 MNHEY and CDR2 SVGAGI. V shed 4 bases, J shed 5 bases, and the junction held 1 base outside the gene matches. In nucleotides, the CDR3 is TGTGCCAGCAGTTCACAGGGGGATCAGCCCCAGCATTTT. It specifies CASSSQGDQPQHF.

This clone occurred many times. The V gene is TRBV2, the J gene TRBJ2-2; 9 nucleotides line up with TRBD1. Germline V CDR1 and CDR2: SNHLY, FYNNEI. The CDR3 spans 16 residues. Trimming removed 6 bases from V and 1 base from J; junction bases left unmatched: 6. The CDR3 bases are TGTGCCAGCAGCTCCACAGGGGGCATGAACACCGGGGAGCTGTTTTTT. Its protein is CASSSTGGMNTGELFF.

On this clone itself: At one end, the junction sequence differs from germline, possibly due to a read error. The V call is TRBV25-1, the J call TRBJ1-2; D ambiguous. Germline V gene data show CDR1 as MGHDK and CDR2 as SYGVNS. This CDR3 contains 11 residues. Here the CDR3 DNA reads TGTGCCAGCAGTGATCCCCCGAGCTACCACTTC. Protein: CASSDPPSYHF.

The V and J genes are TRBV7-2 and TRBJ2-2, with 9 nucleotides matching TRBD2. Trimming cost V 8 bases and J 2 bases; bases outside gene matches: 6. Germline CDR1 is SGHTA and CDR2 is FQGNSA. The CDR3 contains 15 residues. The CDR3 spells CASCWTSVNTGELFF. DNA of the CDR3: TGTGCCAGCTGCTGGACTAGCGTAAACACCGGGGAGCTGTTTTTT.

The CDR3 DNA is TGTGCCAGCAGCTTAGCGTGGAGGGGCCAGGAAACGAATGAGCAGTTCTTC. Its protein is CASSLAWRGQETNEQFF. The J gene is TRBJ2-1, the V gene TRBV7-9; D may be TRBD2 (6 bases). CDR3 size: 17 residues. Trimming removed 0 bases from V and 7 bases from J, with 19 bases in between. Germline CDR1 and CDR2: SEHNR and FQNEAQ (reference sequence).